A selection of T cell receptor beta chains follows, all from one sample in a study of blood T cell repertoires in COVID-19. Assay used: immunoSEQ multiplex PCR; TCRdb lists only in-frame clones, some missing. This table holds about 400,000 clones, roughly 90% found once. The sample taken for sequencing was PBMCs or T cells enriched from blood (not recorded which). The receptors were sampled from a woman aged 25 to 45 with acute COVID-19. Each CDR3 is given with its conserved first and last residue. D genes are given only for firm matches. The size of a clone is reported for some rows only, either as once, few or many, or as a class for expanded clones.

D: .; V: TRBV6-6; J: TRBJ2-7; size: .; DNA: TGTGCCAGCAGTTACGCGAGCTCCTACGAGCAGTACTTC; CDR3: CASSYASSYEQYF
D: .; V: TRBV14; J: TRBJ1-4; size: .; DNA: TGTGCCAGCAGCCGGGGCCTTAATGAAAAACTGTTTTTT; CDR3: CASSRGLNEKLFF
D: .; V: TRBV20-1; J: TRBJ2-1; size: .; DNA: TGCAGTGCTAGTGATAGGGGGAAACTTAGGTACAATGAGCAGTTCTTC; CDR3: CSASDRGKLRYNEQFF
D: .; V: TRBV24-1; J: TRBJ2-1; size: .; DNA: TGTGCCACCAGTGACGCTACAGGGAGCTCCTACAATGAGCAGTTCTTC; CDR3: CATSDATGSSYNEQFF
D: TRBD1; V: TRBV18; J: TRBJ2-7; size: few; DNA: TGTGCCAGCTCACCTTCGGGACAGGGGGCCGAGCAGTACTTC; CDR3: CASSPSGQGAEQYF
D: .; V: TRBV1; J: TRBJ2-7; size: .; DNA: TGCACCAGCAGCCGAGAGAATTTGGAGGGGGAGCAGTACTTC; CDR3: CTSSRENLEGEQYF
D: .; V: TRBV12-5; J: TRBJ2-3; size: .; DNA: TGTGCTAGTGGTTTGGCGCGGACAGATACGCAGTATTTT; CDR3: CASGLARTDTQYF
D: TRBD1; V: TRBV24-1; J: TRBJ2-7; size: .; DNA: TGTGCCACCAGTGATCCGACAGGGATCAACCACGAGCAGTACTTC; CDR3: CATSDPTGINHEQYF
D: .; V: TRBV4-1; J: TRBJ2-3; size: many; DNA: TGCGCCAGCAGCCAAGTTCAGGGGCCAGATACGCAGTATTTT; CDR3: CASSQVQGPDTQYF
D: .; V: TRBV7-2; J: TRBJ2-5; size: .; DNA: TGTGCCAGCAGGTCGGGCAGGGATGGGGAGACCCAGTACTTC; CDR3: CASRSGRDGETQYF
D: .; V: TRBV5-5; J: TRBJ1-2; size: .; DNA: TGTGCCAGCAGCTTGCCAGGACTTGGCTACACCTTC; CDR3: CASSLPGLGYTF
D: TRBD1; V: TRBV7-9; J: TRBJ1-4; size: .; DNA: TGTGCCAGCAGCTTGGGGACAGGCTCAACTAATGAAAAACTGTTTTTT; CDR3: CASSLGTGSTNEKLFF
D: .; V: TRBV6-4; J: TRBJ2-5; size: few; DNA: TGTGCCAGCAGTCAGACACCCCAGGGGACCCAGTACTTC; CDR3: CASSQTPQGTQYF
D: .; V: TRBV6-5; J: TRBJ2-2; size: .; DNA: TGTGCCAGCACCCATCGGGGAACCGGGGAGCTGTTTTTT; CDR3: CASTHRGTGELFF
D: .; V: TRBV2; J: TRBJ1-6; size: .; DNA: TGTGCCAGCAGTGATCAAGGGGCGGGGAATTCACCCCTCCACTTT; CDR3: CASSDQGAGNSPLHF
D: TRBD2; V: TRBV7-2; J: TRBJ2-5; size: .; DNA: TGTGCCAGCACCGAGCGGGGGACTGCAGAGACCCAGTACTTC; CDR3: CASTERGTAETQYF
D: .; V: TRBV6-5; J: TRBJ2-5; size: .; DNA: TGTGCCAGCAGAGGGGCTAGCGTGAGAAGAGAGACCCAGTACTTC; CDR3: CASRGASVRRETQYF
D: .; V: TRBV6-5; J: TRBJ1-5; size: .; DNA: TGTGCCAGCAGTCAGGGAGGGATTAGCAATCAGCCCCAGCATTTT; CDR3: CASSQGGISNQPQHF